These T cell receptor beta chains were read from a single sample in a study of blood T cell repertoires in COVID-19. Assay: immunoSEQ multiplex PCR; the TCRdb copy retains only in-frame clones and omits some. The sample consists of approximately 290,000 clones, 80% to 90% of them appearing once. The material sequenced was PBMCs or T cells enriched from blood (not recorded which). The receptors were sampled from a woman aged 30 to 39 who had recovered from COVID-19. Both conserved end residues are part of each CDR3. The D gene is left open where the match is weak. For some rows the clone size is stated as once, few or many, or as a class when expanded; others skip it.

cdr3_aa: CASSLAGGWNTEAFF; cdr3_nt: TGTGCCAGCAGCTTAGCTGGAGGTTGGAACACTGAAGCTTTCTTT; d_call: NA; v_call: TRBV7-9; j_call: TRBJ1-1; clone_size: few
cdr3_aa: CASSLGGRNGYTF; cdr3_nt: TGTGCCAGCAGCTTGGGAGGGCGCAATGGCTACACCTTC; d_call: NA; v_call: TRBV5-4; j_call: TRBJ1-2; clone_size: NA
cdr3_aa: CASSYKFGATNEKLFF; cdr3_nt: TGTGCCAGCAGTTACAAGTTCGGGGCAACTAATGAAAAACTGTTTTTT; d_call: NA; v_call: TRBV6-5; j_call: TRBJ1-4; clone_size: NA
cdr3_aa: CASSITGLSGNTIYF; cdr3_nt: TGCGCCAGCAGCATAACAGGTCTCTCTGGAAACACCATATATTTT; d_call: NA; v_call: TRBV5-1; j_call: TRBJ1-3; clone_size: NA
cdr3_aa: CASTPRGAGAGEQYF; cdr3_nt: TGTGCCAGTACCCCCCGAGGGGCAGGGGCCGGCGAGCAGTACTTC; d_call: NA; v_call: TRBV19; j_call: TRBJ2-7; clone_size: NA
cdr3_aa: CASRGSLGQGTNEKLFF; cdr3_nt: TGTGCCAGCAGGGGCTCCTTAGGGCAGGGAACTAATGAAAAACTGTTTTTT; d_call: NA; v_call: TRBV7-8; j_call: TRBJ1-4; clone_size: NA
cdr3_aa: CASSQQGVSYEQYF; cdr3_nt: TGTGCCAGCTCACAACAGGGGGTGTCCTACGAGCAGTACTTC; d_call: TRBD1; v_call: TRBV18; j_call: TRBJ2-7; clone_size: NA
cdr3_aa: CASSHAFLTGAMGYGYTF; cdr3_nt: TGCGCCAGCAGCCATGCCTTTTTGACAGGGGCGATGGGGTATGGCTACACCTTC; d_call: TRBD1; v_call: TRBV4-1; j_call: TRBJ1-2; clone_size: NA
cdr3_aa: CASRVTSPNTEAFF; cdr3_nt: TGTGCCAGTAGAGTGACAAGTCCAAACACTGAAGCTTTCTTT; d_call: NA; v_call: TRBV19; j_call: TRBJ1-1; clone_size: NA
cdr3_aa: CASRFSNQPQHF; cdr3_nt: TGTGCCAGCAGGTTCAGTAATCAGCCCCAGCATTTT; d_call: NA; v_call: TRBV28; j_call: TRBJ1-5; clone_size: NA
cdr3_aa: CAILDYHNEQFF; cdr3_nt: TGTGCCATCCTAGACTACCACAATGAGCAGTTCTTC; d_call: NA; v_call: TRBV5-8; j_call: TRBJ2-1; clone_size: NA
cdr3_aa: CASSFPVQGQPQHF; cdr3_nt: TGTGCCAGCAGTTTCCCCGTCCAGGGTCAGCCCCAGCATTTT; d_call: NA; v_call: TRBV28; j_call: TRBJ1-5; clone_size: NA
cdr3_aa: CASSPTGAGGYTF; cdr3_nt: TGTGCCAGCAGCCCCACAGGGGCCGGCGGCTACACCTTC; d_call: TRBD1; v_call: TRBV7-9; j_call: TRBJ1-2; clone_size: NA
cdr3_aa: CASSTVRGNTEAFF; cdr3_nt: TGTGCCAGCAGTACGGTGCGAGGTAACACTGAAGCTTTCTTT; d_call: NA; v_call: TRBV19; j_call: TRBJ1-1; clone_size: NA
cdr3_aa: CASRMRQGENYGYTF; cdr3_nt: TGTGCCAGCAGAATGAGACAGGGGGAGAACTATGGCTACACCTTC; d_call: TRBD1; v_call: TRBV6-5; j_call: TRBJ1-2; clone_size: NA
cdr3_aa: CASSPPGTLNTEAFF; cdr3_nt: TGTGCCAGCAGCCCACCGGGGACTTTGAACACTGAAGCTTTCTTT; d_call: NA; v_call: TRBV9; j_call: TRBJ1-1; clone_size: NA
cdr3_aa: CASSPGTGQTEAFF; cdr3_nt: TGTGCCAGCAGCCCCGGGACAGGGCAGACTGAAGCTTTCTTT; d_call: TRBD1; v_call: TRBV7-2; j_call: TRBJ1-1; clone_size: NA
cdr3_aa: CASSLDYESGRALNEQFF; cdr3_nt: TGTGCCAGCAGCTTAGATTACGAAAGCGGGAGGGCCCTCAATGAGCAGTTCTTC; d_call: TRBD2; v_call: TRBV11-2; j_call: TRBJ2-1; clone_size: NA
cdr3_aa: CASSRSVHYEQYF; cdr3_nt: TGTGCCAGCAGTCGCTCGGTGCACTACGAGCAGTACTTC; d_call: NA; v_call: TRBV28; j_call: TRBJ2-7; clone_size: NA
cdr3_aa: CASSLRQGDGYTF; cdr3_nt: TGCGCCAGCAGCTTGCGGCAGGGTGACGGCTACACCTTC; d_call: NA; v_call: TRBV5-1; j_call: TRBJ1-2; clone_size: NA
cdr3_aa: CASSLTGDNQPQHF; cdr3_nt: TGTGCCAGCAGTTTGACAGGGGACAATCAGCCCCAGCATTTT; d_call: TRBD1; v_call: TRBV28; j_call: TRBJ1-5; clone_size: NA
cdr3_aa: CSVGGTSGIVYEQYF; cdr3_nt: TGCAGCGTAGGCGGGACTAGCGGGATAGTCTACGAGCAGTACTTC; d_call: TRBD2; v_call: TRBV29-1; j_call: TRBJ2-7; clone_size: NA
cdr3_aa: CASSEGAGDDYEQYF; cdr3_nt: TGTGCCAGCAGTGAAGGAGCGGGAGACGATTACGAGCAGTACTTC; d_call: TRBD2; v_call: TRBV6-1; j_call: TRBJ2-7; clone_size: NA
cdr3_aa: CSASFLAEDADTQYF; cdr3_nt: TGCAGTGCTAGTTTTCTAGCGGAGGACGCAGATACGCAGTATTTT; d_call: TRBD2; v_call: TRBV20-1; j_call: TRBJ2-3; clone_size: NA
cdr3_aa: CASSLDEGAEQFF; cdr3_nt: TGTGCCAGCAGCTTAGATGAAGGGGCTGAGCAGTTCTTC; d_call: NA; v_call: TRBV7-9; j_call: TRBJ2-1; clone_size: NA
cdr3_aa: CASTFGQLNTEAFF; cdr3_nt: TGCGCCAGCACCTTTGGACAGCTGAACACTGAAGCTTTCTTT; d_call: NA; v_call: TRBV5-1; j_call: TRBJ1-1; clone_size: NA
cdr3_aa: CASSLPQGGEQYF; cdr3_nt: TGTGCCAGCAGCTTACCACAGGGGGGCGAGCAGTACTTC; d_call: TRBD1; v_call: TRBV5-4; j_call: TRBJ2-7; clone_size: NA
cdr3_aa: CASSGGQGGLNEQFF; cdr3_nt: TGTGCCAGCAGTGGTGGACAGGGAGGTTTGAATGAGCAGTTCTTC; d_call: TRBD1; v_call: TRBV25-1; j_call: TRBJ2-1; clone_size: NA
cdr3_aa: CASSRELGGGETQYF; cdr3_nt: TGTGCCAGCAGCCGCGAGTTGGGGGGAGGAGAGACCCAGTACTTC; d_call: NA; v_call: TRBV14; j_call: TRBJ2-5; clone_size: NA
cdr3_aa: CSVGPTGSNLYGYTF; cdr3_nt: TGCAGCGTGGGCCCTACAGGGTCCAACCTCTATGGCTACACCTTC; d_call: NA; v_call: TRBV29-1; j_call: TRBJ1-2; clone_size: once
cdr3_aa: CASIGAVNPNTEAFF; cdr3_nt: TGCGCCAGCATTGGGGCCGTAAACCCAAACACTGAAGCTTTCTTT; d_call: NA; v_call: TRBV10-2; j_call: TRBJ1-1; clone_size: NA
cdr3_aa: CSASLGAAVGNQPQHF; cdr3_nt: TGCAGTGCTAGTCTGGGGGCGGCAGTTGGCAATCAGCCCCAGCATTTT; d_call: NA; v_call: TRBV20-1; j_call: TRBJ1-5; clone_size: NA
cdr3_aa: CASSTTYLNSPLHF; cdr3_nt: TGTGCCAGCAGTACTACCTATCTCAATTCACCCCTCCACTTT; d_call: NA; v_call: TRBV7-9; j_call: TRBJ1-6; clone_size: NA
cdr3_aa: CATSDNWAGAEAFF; cdr3_nt: TGTGCCACCAGTGACAACTGGGCAGGGGCTGAAGCTTTCTTT; d_call: NA; v_call: TRBV24-1; j_call: TRBJ1-1; clone_size: NA
cdr3_aa: CASSPPDTDYEQYF; cdr3_nt: TGTGCCAGCAGCCCACCGGACACGGACTACGAGCAGTACTTC; d_call: NA; v_call: TRBV7-6; j_call: TRBJ2-7; clone_size: NA
cdr3_aa: CASSTLRGLKSSYNEQFF; cdr3_nt: TGTGCCAGTAGTACCCTACGCGGGTTGAAGAGCTCCTACAATGAGCAGTTCTTC; d_call: NA; v_call: TRBV19; j_call: TRBJ2-1; clone_size: NA
cdr3_aa: CASSLFQDLNTEAFF; cdr3_nt: TGTGCCAGCAGCTTATTCCAGGATTTGAACACTGAAGCTTTCTTT; d_call: NA; v_call: TRBV7-2; j_call: TRBJ1-1; clone_size: NA
cdr3_aa: CASSEGQGTTGELFF; cdr3_nt: TGTGCCAGCAGTGAGGGACAGGGGACAACCGGGGAGCTGTTTTTT; d_call: TRBD1; v_call: TRBV6-1; j_call: TRBJ2-2; clone_size: medium-sized
cdr3_aa: CASSFSGGLYTDTQYF; cdr3_nt: TGTGCCAGCAGTTTTTCCGGGGGGCTTTACACAGATACGCAGTATTTT; d_call: NA; v_call: TRBV11-2; j_call: TRBJ2-3; clone_size: NA
cdr3_aa: CASSLRTSNSPLHF; cdr3_nt: TGTGCCAGCAGCCTTCGGACTTCAAATTCACCCCTCCACTTT; d_call: NA; v_call: TRBV9; j_call: TRBJ1-6; clone_size: NA
cdr3_aa: CASSRQGNYGYTF; cdr3_nt: TGTGCCAGCAGTCGACAGGGAAACTATGGCTACACCTTC; d_call: TRBD1; v_call: TRBV28; j_call: TRBJ1-2; clone_size: NA
cdr3_aa: CASSFTSNEKLFF; cdr3_nt: TGTGCCAGCAGCTTTACTAGTAATGAAAAACTGTTTTTT; d_call: NA; v_call: TRBV7-9; j_call: TRBJ1-4; clone_size: NA
cdr3_aa: CAWSVIGTEYEKLFF; cdr3_nt: TGTGCCTGGAGTGTTATTGGGACAGAATATGAAAAACTGTTTTTT; d_call: TRBD1; v_call: TRBV30; j_call: TRBJ1-4; clone_size: NA
cdr3_aa: CASSFPGVEQYF; cdr3_nt: TGTGCCAGCAGCTTTCCAGGGGTCGAGCAGTACTTC; d_call: NA; v_call: TRBV7-9; j_call: TRBJ2-7; clone_size: once
cdr3_aa: CASSRTGGSGYTF; cdr3_nt: TGTGCCAGCAGCCGGACAGGGGGTTCTGGCTACACCTTC; d_call: TRBD1; v_call: TRBV3-1/TRBV3-2; j_call: TRBJ1-2; clone_size: NA
cdr3_aa: CASSWEGEGYNEQFF; cdr3_nt: TGTGCCAGCAGCTGGGAGGGGGAGGGATACAATGAGCAGTTCTTC; d_call: NA; v_call: TRBV13; j_call: TRBJ2-1; clone_size: NA
cdr3_aa: CATTSTGISGANVLTF; cdr3_nt: TGTGCCACCACCTCAACAGGGATTTCTGGGGCCAACGTCCTGACTTTC; d_call: NA; v_call: TRBV28; j_call: TRBJ2-6; clone_size: NA
cdr3_aa: CASSQGLAGVWTGELFF; cdr3_nt: TGTGCCAGCAGCCAAGGACTAGCGGGGGTATGGACCGGGGAGCTGTTTTTT; d_call: TRBD2; v_call: TRBV3-1/TRBV3-2; j_call: TRBJ2-2; clone_size: NA